This entry lists 6 T cell receptor beta chains sequenced from one sample in a study of blood T cells in healthy people across ages. The authors ran a second PCR of about 7 to 12 cycles using a sample-barcoded 5' primer and a J-beta primer mix. MiXCR was run by TCRdb on the 5' RACE reads, yielding one entry per CDR3 protein. Of approximately 730,000 distinct CDR3 sequences in the sample, approximately 39% are singletons; the top ten hold 20% to 25%. Sequencing was performed on blood. Receptors originate from a woman aged 55-69 years in good health.

There are many counts of this clonotype. J is TRBJ2-3 and V is TRBV10-3, with D possibly being TRBD1 or TRBD2 (5 bases each). The CDR3 covers 12 residues. Germline V gives CDR1 ENHRY, CDR2 SYGVKD. V was trimmed by 4 bases and J by 6 bases, leaving 8 bases between them. The CDR3, as DNA: TGTGCCATCAGTGGGGGGTCGGATACGCAGTATTTT. It specifies CAISGGSDTQYF.

This clonotype occurred a few times. The V call is TRBV25-1, the J call TRBJ2-7; D not resolved. Germline CDR1 reads MGHDK; CDR2 reads SYGVNS. The CDR3 runs to 14 residues. The ends were cut back, 2 bases at V and 0 bases at J, with 8 bases in the middle. The CDR3: CASSERAPSYEQYF. The CDR3 coding sequence is TGTGCCAGCAGTGAAAGGGCCCCCTCCTACGAGCAGTACTTC.

This chain uses TRBV29-1 with TRBJ2-5; tentatively, D is TRBD2 (5 bases). The CDR3 has 12 amino acids. Germline loops: CDR1 SQVTM, CDR2 ANQGSEA. The ends were cut back, 7 bases at V and 4 bases at J, with 13 bases in the middle. CDR3 sequence (DNA): TGCAGCGGGAACCCCGGAGGAGAGACCCAGTACTTC. This gives the protein CSGNPGGETQYF.

The chain carries TRBV4-2 and TRBJ2-1; 10 bases are a match to TRBD1. This CDR3 has 17 amino acids. Germline-derived CDR1 and CDR2 are LGHNA and YNFKEQ. The J segment lost 4 bases and the V segment lost 4 bases, leaving 10 bases of the junction unmatched. CDR3 bases: TGTGCCAGCAGCCCACAACCCGGACAGGGGGAGTACAATGAGCAGTTCTTC. This gives the protein CASSPQPGQGEYNEQFF.

This clonotype was counted a few times. The V call is TRBV6-5, the J call TRBJ2-1, with TRBD1 as a possible D gene (5 bases). Germline V gene data show CDR1 as MNHEY and CDR2 as SVGAGI. With 2 bases removed from V and 4 bases from J, the gap between germline ends came to 12 bases. This CDR3 contains 15 residues. CDR3 protein: CASSYQGLPYNEQFF. In DNA form, the CDR3 reads TGTGCCAGCAGTTACCAGGGTCTCCCTTACAATGAGCAGTTCTTC.

In its sample, this clonotype was seen many times. The chain uses TRBV11-1 and TRBJ2-3; D is undetermined. Germline values: CDR1 SGHAT, CDR2 FQDESV (reference sequence). The germline V and J ends were trimmed by 3 bases and 2 bases, with 9 bases remaining between them. This CDR3 region has 14 residues. The DNA for the CDR3 is TGTGCCAGCAGCTTGTCACGGTCCACAGATACGCAGTATTTT. It translates to CASSLSRSTDTQYF. The full variable domain, in which reference TRBV11-1 and TRBJ2-3 provide the parts outside the CDR3, is EAEVAQSPRYKITEKSQAVAFWCDPISGHATLYWYRQILGQGPELLVQFQDESVVDDSQLPKDRFSAERLKGVDSTLKIQPAELGDSAMYLCASSLSRSTDTQYFGPGTRLTVL.